The entry below gives a single T cell receptor (beta chain) sequence along with its context. Its antigen is still unknown. The input lacks base qualities; no much larger clone sits a single base away. From the cysteine up to the phenylalanine, the CDR3 has a length of 17 residues. Kept here is only the CDR3 DNA, which spans 51 bases and is read in frame from base 1. Trimming removed 7 bases from V and 4 bases from J; the gene matches leave 12 bases unexplained. CDR1 and CDR2 were assigned from the germline V gene (reference sequence) as LNHDA and SQIVND. This sample stems from a study of cytomegalovirus exposure and HLA in healthy donors (dated by TCRdb to the late 2010s). Background for the entire study: An earlier analysis of several hundred of the donors reported 250 to 350 Gb of sequence data and 117 million unique TCR beta sequences from some 180 million T cells. An early release covering roughly 580 HLA-typed donors comprised approximately 290 gigabases of sequencing data and 85 million or so unique TCR sequences. The genetic ancestry cluster associated with self-reported Caucasian donors included around four fifths of the roughly 380 genotyped donors. The study aimed to test whether signatures of past pathogen exposure could be identified by cataloging public T cell receptors. Using immunosequencing, the study profiled T cell repertoires from some 670 subjects and related those repertoires to cytomegalovirus serostatus. In addition to the first cohort of around 670 subjects, a separate validation cohort of 130 or so different subjects was used. The study combined high-throughput TCR immunosequencing, statistical association of individual TCRs with disease status, and machine learning to predict cytomegalovirus infection status. A later analysis re-analyzed previously published TCR beta repertoires from roughly 630 donors and added high-resolution HLA genotyping to study TCR occurrence patterns. Rather than using new phenotypic data, the later analysis identified candidate immune exposures from TCR beta sequences and from how often those sequences occurred across donors. To decide whether each TCR beta V gene segment behaved as functional or pseudogenic, an earlier analysis of some 600 of the donors relied on high-throughput TCR beta sequencing. Donor age, sex, ethnicity and CMV serostatus were compiled alongside the repertoire data. A later genetic analysis took genome-wide SNP genotypes for about three fifths of the roughly 670 donors and used that subset as a discovery cohort. Every repertoire in the discovery cohort had been generated on one and the same sequencing platform. Both class I and class II loci were covered by HLA typing, at four-digit resolution. Typing coverage varied by locus: roughly 629-640 donors for A, B, C, DRB1 and DQB1; under 550 for DQA1; more than 600 for DPA1; 450 to 480 for DPB1. Because of strong linkage in the cohort, four to six DR-DQ haplotypes were treated as single units for association and clustering. Among 300 to 500 genotyped donors of the cohort, an average of roughly 230,000 unique TCR beta nucleotide sequences was sequenced per donor, of which about 18% were non-productive. Overall study outcomes, separate from this receptor: A later analysis found that TCR association rates varied across HLA loci, with DRB1 alleles showing the most associated TCRs and HLA-C alleles the fewest. The presence/absence analyses assumed that sequencing depth was roughly uniform across donors, and that assumption may not be true. Because HLA typing was missing for some donors at each locus, association tests included only the typed subset. According to a later genetic analysis, donors in an Asian-associated ancestry cluster had fewer N-insertions in productive TCRs than the roughly 660-donor mean. V-gene and J-gene trimming of TCR beta chains was associated with a missense DCLRE1C variant in a later genetic analysis, and the association was replicated in an independent cohort. Linkage disequilibrium might explain the correlated functional status among segregating V segments, but an unknown experimental factor could not be excluded. In this cohort, only TCR beta chains were sequenced, and detectable features were limited by the absence of alpha or paired-chain data. Broadly in line with IMGT annotations, most TCR beta V segments showed up in productive rearrangements about 90% or about 30% of the time in an earlier analysis of 587 of the donors. A cluster of highly shared sequence variants was judged likely to represent a technical artifact of the sequencing pipeline. A further reported finding was that TCR beta sequences accurately predicted the HLA-A and HLA-B alleles for most subjects in the first cohort. The classifier was reported to diagnose cytomegalovirus status with high specificity and sensitivity in both the original cohort and the validation cohort. CMV serostatus was the only immune exposure information available for the cohort. The study gave a list of under 200 TCR beta chains associated with cytomegalovirus. Compared with equally common non-associated chains, HLA-associated TCR beta chains in a later analysis were more clonally expanded and had lower generation probabilities. Because counts were too low, about 15 rarely observed V segments, including chromosome 9 orphons, were left out of the earlier analysis of some 640 of the donors. Some IMGT-functional V segments, including TRBV6-2 and TRBV6-3, could not be told apart with the 87-base-pair reads, so those segments were excluded. Most TCR sequences were observed very rarely across donors, whereas some public TCRs were present in many individuals. According to a later analysis, parvovirus B19, influenza, CMV and Epstein-Barr virus appeared linked to several top co-occurrence clusters. In a later analysis, 16,951 TCR beta sequences were associated with specific HLA alleles at a false discovery rate of 0.05. In vitro tests confirmed that a few of the cytomegalovirus-associated TCR beta chains recognize cytomegalovirus antigens. Strong co-occurrence of HLA alleles, especially DR and DQ, made assigning TCR associations to individual alleles difficult. It was suggested by the authors that the approach could potentially be generalized to other disease states and immunological phenotypes. In a later analysis, most CMV-associated TCR beta chains were found to appear HLA-restricted, with HLA associations seemingly driven largely by CMV exposure.

The cohort consisted of 600 to 750 healthy bone marrow donors. At the time of sampling, all cohort members were nominally healthy, though unrecorded immune exposures were likely present. The donor was CMV seropositive and belonged to the group of 250 to 300 seropositive cohort members. A peripheral blood sample was provided by each donor, and peripheral blood mononuclear cells were used for TCR beta sequencing. The Qiagen DNeasy Blood Extraction Kit was used to extract genomic DNA from the blood cell samples. Libraries came from the immunoSEQ multiplex PCR assay. For the multiplex PCR, a mixture combining 60 forward primers for TCR Vbeta segments and 13 reverse primers for TCR Jbeta segments was used. Amplification of the CDR3 region of rearranged TCR beta genes was performed with a multiplex PCR assay on genomic DNA. The Illumina HiSeq System was used to sequence the amplified TCR beta libraries as 87-base-pair reads. The authors' pipeline ran thus. A later analysis tallied 75 million to 85 million unique TCR beta chains across the 550 to 850 repertoires, and 10 million to 11 million of those chains were shared by two or more donors. Raw reads were error-corrected and collapsed into unique sequences by a nearest-neighbor algorithm in which closely related sequences were merged to remove PCR and sequencing errors. To assign V, D and J gene segments, CDR3 sequences were aligned to IMGT reference sequences. For a sequence to be retained, a match of at least six nucleotides was required to both a V gene segment and a J gene segment. A rearrangement was called productive if the CDR3 had no stop codons and remained in frame with V and J, and every other rearrangement was called non-productive. CDR3 was defined according to IMGT convention as the region running from the second conserved V-encoded cysteine to the conserved J-encoded phenylalanine. In an earlier analysis of more than 550 of the donors, sequences lacking an unambiguous match to a single V gene segment were excluded. An earlier analysis of a few hundred of the donors called V segments functional above 56.7% productive rearrangements and segregating when the between-donor standard deviation exceeded 5%. A statistical classification framework was developed to diagnose cytomegalovirus status using the catalog of TCR beta chain sequences. V and J gene assignment, in a later analysis, came from comparing TCR nucleotide sequences with IMGT/GENE-DB human TR gene sequences. In a later analysis, CDR3 sequences and most-parsimonious VDJ recombination scenarios were assigned using the TCRdist pipeline. In a later analysis, each TCR beta chain was defined by its CDR3 amino acid sequence together with its V-gene family, and reads lacking a unique V-gene family were excluded. As a way to deal with suspected cross-contamination and a sequencing artifact, a later analysis dropped 450 to 600 nucleotide sequences that were highly shared and had low generation probability. In a later analysis, a clonal expansion index was calculated for each public chain from normalized within-repertoire ranks of inferred template counts. A later analysis computed generation probabilities with a VDJ recombination model fitted to out-of-frame rearrangements, and checked the results against IGoR. In a later analysis, TCR-TCR, TCR-HLA and TCR-CMV co-occurrence was scored with hypergeometric tests, and a repertoire-size bias correction was applied to TCR pairs. A later analysis estimated false discovery rates by permuting HLA or CMV assignments 20 times. In a later analysis, co-occurring TCRs were grouped with DBSCAN, and TCRdist sequence similarity was added when clustering was performed within HLA-allele-positive subsets. Co-occurrence clustering excluded repertoires with fewer than 30,000 or more than 120,000 public chains, plus five with anomalous nucleotide sharing. Here the immuneACCESS table is served through TCRdb, limited to in-frame sequences with V and J called. Missing clones are a known gap in these copies; in checked studies unresolved V genes cover under half, and the rest lacks a known reason. V and J calls and clone size come straight from that table; D and trimming were deduced from the DNA. This sample comprises about 130,000 clones, roughly 74% of them detected only once. The top ten clonotypes cover around 6.6% of the sample.

Specimen: PBMCs. The rearrangement joined TRBV19 to TRBJ2-2, and 10 junction bases match TRBD1. The receptor was derived from a man aged 35-49 years in good health and CMV-seropositive. The CDR3 has the sequence CASTPDRGIAGTGELFF. The sequenced DNA: TGTGCCAGTACCCCGGACAGGGGGATAGCGGGCACCGGGGAGCTGTTTTTT.